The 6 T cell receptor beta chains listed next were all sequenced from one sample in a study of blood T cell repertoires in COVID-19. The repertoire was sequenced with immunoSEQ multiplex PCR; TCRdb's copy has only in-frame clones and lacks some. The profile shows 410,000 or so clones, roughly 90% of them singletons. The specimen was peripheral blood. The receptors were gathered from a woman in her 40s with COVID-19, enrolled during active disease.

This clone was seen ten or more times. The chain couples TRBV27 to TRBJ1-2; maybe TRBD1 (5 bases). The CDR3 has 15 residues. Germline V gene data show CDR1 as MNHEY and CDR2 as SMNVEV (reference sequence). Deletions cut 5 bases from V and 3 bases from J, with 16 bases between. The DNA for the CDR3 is TGTGCCAGCAGTCCCCGTGACAGCCTCGACTATGGCTACACCTTC. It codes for CASSPRDSLDYGYTF.

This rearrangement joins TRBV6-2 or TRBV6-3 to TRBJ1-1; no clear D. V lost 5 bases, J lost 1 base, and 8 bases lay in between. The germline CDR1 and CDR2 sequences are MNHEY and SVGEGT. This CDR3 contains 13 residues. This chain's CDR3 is CASSSRGNTEAFF. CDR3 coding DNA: TGTGCCAGCAGTAGCCGGGGGAACACTGAAGCTTTCTTT.

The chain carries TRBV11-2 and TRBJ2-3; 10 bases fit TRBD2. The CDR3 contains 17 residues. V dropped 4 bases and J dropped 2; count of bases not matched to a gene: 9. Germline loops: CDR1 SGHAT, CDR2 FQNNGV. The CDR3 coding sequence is TGTGCCAGCAGCTCTGCTTGGACTAGCGGAATCACAGATACGCAGTATTTT. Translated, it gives CASSSAWTSGITDTQYF.

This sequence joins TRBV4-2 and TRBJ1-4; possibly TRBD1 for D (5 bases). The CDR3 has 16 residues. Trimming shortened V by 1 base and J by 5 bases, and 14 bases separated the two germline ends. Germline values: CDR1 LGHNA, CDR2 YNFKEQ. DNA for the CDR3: TGTGCCAGCAGCCAAGGGGGCGAGACAGTGAATGAAAAACTGTTTTTT. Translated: CASSQGGETVNEKLFF.

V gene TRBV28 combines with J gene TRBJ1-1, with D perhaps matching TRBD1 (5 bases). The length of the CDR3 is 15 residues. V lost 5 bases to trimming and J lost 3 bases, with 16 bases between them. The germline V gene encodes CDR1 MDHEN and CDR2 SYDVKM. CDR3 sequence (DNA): TGTGCCAGCAGTCCCCACCGGGGGGAGGACACTGAAGCTTTCTTT. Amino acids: CASSPHRGEDTEAFF.

The CDR3 region is CATSDLRDRGGSGELFF. DNA for the CDR3: TGTGCCACCAGTGATCTAAGAGACAGGGGAGGTTCCGGGGAGCTGTTTTTT. J is TRBJ2-2 and V is TRBV24-1; 8 bases align to TRBD1. Germline-derived CDR1 and CDR2 are KGHDR and SFDVKD. J was trimmed by 6 bases and V by 3 bases; bases with no gene match: 11. CDR3 length: 17 amino acids.